The clone carrying this T cell receptor beta chain was found a few times. V was pared by 5 bases and J by 7 bases, with 15 bases between. The CDR3 is made up of 14 amino acids. Germline V gene sequence: CDR1 MNHEY, CDR2 SMNVEV (reference sequence). The genomic DNA of each subset was split evenly across several immunoSEQ plates. As handled by the study authors: Sequence data from immunoSEQ were junction-only and lacked quality scores; consequently, filtering differed. Clones were sequenced by immunoSEQ multiplex PCR, and TCRdb holds only the in-frame ones, with some missing. V and J calls and clone size are as listed in that table; D and trimming were resolved from the DNA. In the table there are around 530,000 clones, roughly 79% of which are singletons. Among the donors, all were Caucasian adults who lived in Nashville, Tennessee. These data come from a study of shared clonotypes between healthy human individuals.

This receptor was taken from a woman aged 40 to 50 in good health. Some clones in this sample may be carry-over from other donors' samples. This chain uses TRBV27 with TRBJ1-5, with D uncertain. The sample consisted of PBMCs. This CDR3 reads CASSPNARRQPQHF. The CDR3 DNA follows: TGTGCCAGCAGTCCCAACGCCAGGAGACAGCCCCAGCATTTT.